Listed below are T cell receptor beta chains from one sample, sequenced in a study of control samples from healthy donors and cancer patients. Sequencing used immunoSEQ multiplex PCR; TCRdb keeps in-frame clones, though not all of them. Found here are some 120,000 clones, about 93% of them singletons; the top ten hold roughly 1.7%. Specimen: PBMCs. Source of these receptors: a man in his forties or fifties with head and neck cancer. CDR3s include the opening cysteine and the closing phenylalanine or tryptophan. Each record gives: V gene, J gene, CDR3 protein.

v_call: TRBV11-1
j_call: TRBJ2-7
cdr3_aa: CASSPFSGGVHEQYF

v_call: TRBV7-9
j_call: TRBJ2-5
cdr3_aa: CASSLAGTGQETQYF

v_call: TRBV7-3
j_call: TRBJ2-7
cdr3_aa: CASTMWAGGLYEQYF

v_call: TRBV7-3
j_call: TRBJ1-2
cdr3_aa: CASSWQGGYGYTF

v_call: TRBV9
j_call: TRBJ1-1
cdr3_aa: CASSSRTDTEAFF

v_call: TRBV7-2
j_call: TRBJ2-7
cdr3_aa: CASSPQPLAYEQYF

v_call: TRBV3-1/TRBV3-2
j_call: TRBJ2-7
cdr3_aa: CASSQGVAATYEQYF

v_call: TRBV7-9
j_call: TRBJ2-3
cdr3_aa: CASSLVGQPTDTQYF

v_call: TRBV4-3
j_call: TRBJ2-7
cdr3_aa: CASSPGTDYYEQYF

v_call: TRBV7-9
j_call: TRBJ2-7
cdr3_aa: CASRDTGQGSYEQYF

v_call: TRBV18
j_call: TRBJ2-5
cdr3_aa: CASSPLAGTVQETQYF

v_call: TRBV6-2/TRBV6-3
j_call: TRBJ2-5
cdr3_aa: CASSYRDRGSYQETQYF

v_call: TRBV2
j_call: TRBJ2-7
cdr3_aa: CASSGDSYEQYF

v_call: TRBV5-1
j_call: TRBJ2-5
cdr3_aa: CASSFVRAQETQYF

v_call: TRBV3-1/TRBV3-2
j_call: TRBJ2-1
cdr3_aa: CATRQAGDVIHEQFF

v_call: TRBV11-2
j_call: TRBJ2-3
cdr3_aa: CASSLLTSGGLDTQYF

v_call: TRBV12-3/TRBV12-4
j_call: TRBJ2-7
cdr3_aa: CASSPQGFSGQYF

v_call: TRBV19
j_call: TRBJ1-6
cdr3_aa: CASSRVGQGTSPLHF

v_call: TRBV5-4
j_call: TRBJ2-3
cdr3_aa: CASSLRQRGGVDTQYF

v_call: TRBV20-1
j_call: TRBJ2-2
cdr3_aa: CSASRQGWITGELFF

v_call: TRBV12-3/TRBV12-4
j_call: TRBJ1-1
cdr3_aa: CASSLLANTEAFF

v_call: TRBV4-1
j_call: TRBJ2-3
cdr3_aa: CASSFERADTQYF

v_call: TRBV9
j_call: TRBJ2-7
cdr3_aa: CASSVVADLSGEQYF

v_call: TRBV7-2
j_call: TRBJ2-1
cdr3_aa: CASSLVAGGYNEQFF

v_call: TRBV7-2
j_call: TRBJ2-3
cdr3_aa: CASSSRQGGVRDTQYF

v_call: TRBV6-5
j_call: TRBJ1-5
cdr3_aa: CASGRLDQPQHF

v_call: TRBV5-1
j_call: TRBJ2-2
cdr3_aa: CASSHSGGTNTGELFF

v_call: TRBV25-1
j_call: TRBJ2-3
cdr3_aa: CASSDSLGDTQYF

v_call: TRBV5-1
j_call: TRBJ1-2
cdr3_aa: CASSLSRGTGRLISYGYTF

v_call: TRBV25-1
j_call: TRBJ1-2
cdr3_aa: CASSDTGGYYGYTF

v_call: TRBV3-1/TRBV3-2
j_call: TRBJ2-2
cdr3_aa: CASSPVVSITGELFF

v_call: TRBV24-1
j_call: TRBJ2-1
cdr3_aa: CATGQGPYNEQFF

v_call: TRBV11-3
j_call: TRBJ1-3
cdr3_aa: CASSPGRSSGNTIYF

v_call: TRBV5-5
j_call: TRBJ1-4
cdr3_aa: CASSPGQATNEKLFF

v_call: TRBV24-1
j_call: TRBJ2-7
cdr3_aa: CATSDESSYEQYF

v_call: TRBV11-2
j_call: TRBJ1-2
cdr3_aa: CASSLVAGGYGYTF

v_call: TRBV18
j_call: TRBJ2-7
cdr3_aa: CASSPPGLSYEQYF

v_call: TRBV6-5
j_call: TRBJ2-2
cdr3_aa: CASQGLHTGELFF

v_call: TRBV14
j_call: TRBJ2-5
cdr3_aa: CASSLAGGLNF

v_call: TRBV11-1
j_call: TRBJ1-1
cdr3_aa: CASSWTQGVDTEAFF

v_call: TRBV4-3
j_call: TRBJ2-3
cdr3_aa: CASSQDQRGSPNTQYF

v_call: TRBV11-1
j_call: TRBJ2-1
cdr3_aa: CASSLDGTRPFF

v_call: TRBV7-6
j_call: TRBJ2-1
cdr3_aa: CASSPMAGANNEQFF

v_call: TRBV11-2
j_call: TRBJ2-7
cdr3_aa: CASSQAQAGGYEQYF

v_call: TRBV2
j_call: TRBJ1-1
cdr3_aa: CASLRTENTEAFF

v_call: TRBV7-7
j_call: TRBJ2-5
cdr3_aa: CASSLTGGGRSETQYF

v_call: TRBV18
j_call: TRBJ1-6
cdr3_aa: CASSPSSSYNSPLHF

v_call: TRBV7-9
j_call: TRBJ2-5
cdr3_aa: CASSSSGQETQYF

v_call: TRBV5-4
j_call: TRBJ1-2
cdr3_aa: CASSDWGQSFGYTF

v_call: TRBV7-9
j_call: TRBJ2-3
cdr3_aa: CASSSTLTTDTQYF

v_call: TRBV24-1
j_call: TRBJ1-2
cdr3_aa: CATSDRGRNGYTF